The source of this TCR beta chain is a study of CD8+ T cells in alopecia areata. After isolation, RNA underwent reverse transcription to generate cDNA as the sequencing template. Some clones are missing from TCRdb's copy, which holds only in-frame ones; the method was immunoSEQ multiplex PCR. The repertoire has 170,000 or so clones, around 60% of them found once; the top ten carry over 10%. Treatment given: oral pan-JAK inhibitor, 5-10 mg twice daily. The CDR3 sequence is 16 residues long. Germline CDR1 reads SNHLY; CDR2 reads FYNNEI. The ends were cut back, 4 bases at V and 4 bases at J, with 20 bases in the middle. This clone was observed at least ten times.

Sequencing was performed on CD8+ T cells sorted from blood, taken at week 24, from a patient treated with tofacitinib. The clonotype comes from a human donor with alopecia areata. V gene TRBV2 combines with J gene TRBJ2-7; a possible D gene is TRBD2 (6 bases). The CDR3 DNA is TGTGCCAGCAGTGTTCTTCAGGGCGCGGGGACGTACGAGCAGTACTTC. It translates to CASSVLQGAGTYEQYF.